This T cell receptor (beta chain) was sequenced for a study of beta chain features in type 1 diabetes. The length of the CDR3 is 15 residues. V trimming: 0 bases; J trimming: 5 bases; junction bases outside the gene matches: 2. Looked up from germline, CDR1 is ENHRY and CDR2 is SYGVKD. The whole isolated RNA underwent reverse transcription, so sequencing captured expressed TCRB transcripts. This table comes from immunoSEQ multiplex PCR, and its TCRdb copy is limited to in-frame clones, with some not included. This table holds more than 150,000 clones, approximately 10% found once. This clone was counted a few times.

This sequence joins TRBV10-3 and TRBJ2-5; 11 bases are a match to TRBD2. This TCR was recovered from a young man in good health. Sample: central memory CD4+ T cells from blood. DNA for the CDR3: TGTGCCATCAGTGAGTCTAGCGGGAGGGGCGAGACCCAGTACTTC. This translates into CAISESSGRGETQYF.